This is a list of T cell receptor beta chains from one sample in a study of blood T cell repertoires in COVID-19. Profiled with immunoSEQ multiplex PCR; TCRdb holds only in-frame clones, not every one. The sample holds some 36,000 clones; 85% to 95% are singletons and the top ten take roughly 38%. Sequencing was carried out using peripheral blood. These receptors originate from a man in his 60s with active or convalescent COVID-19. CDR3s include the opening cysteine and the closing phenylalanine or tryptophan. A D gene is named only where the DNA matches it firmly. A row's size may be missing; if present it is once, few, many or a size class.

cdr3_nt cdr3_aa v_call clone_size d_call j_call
TGTGCCAGCAGCTTATCTCACGGGATGGGCAATGAGCAGTTCTTC CASSLSHGMGNEQFF TRBV7-6 NA NA TRBJ2-1
TGTGCCAGTAGTCCCATGGACAGTCGACGGTGGGGCTACACCTTC CASSPMDSRRWGYTF TRBV19 NA NA TRBJ1-2
TGTGCCAGCAGCTTGGGACTAGCGGGACAGATGCGAGAGCAGTACTTC CASSLGLAGQMREQYF TRBV5-4 NA TRBD2 TRBJ2-7
TGTGCCAGCTCACCGCGGGAATTGGACAATATACCGTACACCTTC CASSPRELDNIPYTF TRBV18 NA NA TRBJ1-2
TGTGCCAGCAGTTTAAGGGGGCGAATGGCGGGAGGGCCTGACAATGAGCAGTTCTTC CASSLRGRMAGGPDNEQFF TRBV27 NA TRBD2 TRBJ2-1
TGCGCCAGCAGCCCGAGGGACAGGGGGTTAGCGGATCCTAAGATCTTC CASSPRDRGLADPKIF TRBV5-1 NA TRBD1 TRBJ2-1
TGTGCCAGCAGTCTACGACAGGGAGGATATGGCTACACCTTC CASSLRQGGYGYTF TRBV28 NA TRBD1 TRBJ1-2
TGTGCCAGCAGTGGTCCGGGACAGGGGGCTGGAAACACCATATATTTT CASSGPGQGAGNTIYF TRBV6-1 once TRBD1 TRBJ1-3
TGTGCCAGCAGTTACTCAAACTCTAACCCCTATGGCTACACCTTC CASSYSNSNPYGYTF TRBV6-2/TRBV6-3 NA NA TRBJ1-2
TGTGCCAGCAGTCCGACAGGCCCCTATGGCTACACCTTC CASSPTGPYGYTF TRBV27 NA NA TRBJ1-2
TGCGCCAGCAGTCCCCTAGCGGGGGGCTACAATGAGCAGTTCTTC CASSPLAGGYNEQFF TRBV10-2 once TRBD2 TRBJ2-1
TGTGCCAGCAGCTTCATAGCGGGAGGGGTTTCTGCAGATACGCAGTATTTT CASSFIAGGVSADTQYF TRBV11-2 NA TRBD2 TRBJ2-3